Presented here are 16 T cell receptor beta chains from one specimen sequenced in a study of CXCR3-negative and CXCR3-positive naive CD8 T cells. The libraries of TRB cDNA were constructed through 5' RACE using UMI labels. Using the 5' RACE reads, TCRdb records one entry per CDR3 protein without DNA. The repertoire shows about 130,000 distinct CDR3 sequences; the top ten hold 0.25% to 0.35%. Sequencing was done on a sample of naive CXCR3- CD8+ T cells from blood. The subset denotes: CD45RO-CCR7+CD27+CD95- naive CD8+ T cells lacking CXCR3 (TNR3-). The receptors stem from a human donor in good health. Some clones in this sample may be carry-over from other donors' samples.

CDR3 sequence: CSAVGVGGPTYYEQYF. This rearrangement joins TRBV29-1 to TRBJ2-7; TCRdb's D call, TRBD2, is unchecked because there is no DNA. Germline lookup yields CDR1 SQVTM and CDR2 ANQGSEA. The CDR3 has 16 amino acids.

The rearrangement uses TRBV14 and TRBJ2-5; TCRdb indicates TRBD2, and absent DNA this call remains unverified. Germline V gene data show CDR1 as SGHDN and CDR2 as FVKESK. The CDR3 spans 14 residues. The chain's CDR3 is CASSRYGGYETQYF.

The rearrangement joins TRBV12-3 or TRBV12-4 to TRBJ1-1; with no DNA, the TCRdb D assignment of TRBD1 cannot be verified. The CDR3 covers 13 residues. CDR3: CASSTDRVTEAFF.

The chain employs TRBV3-1 and TRBJ2-7; the D gene TCRdb calls, TRBD1, cannot be checked with no DNA. Germline V gene lookup returns CDR1 LGHDT and CDR2 YNNKEL (reference sequence). CDR3 length: 16 residues. CDR3: CASSPPKGGQLFEQYF.

The chain has TRBV28 and TRBJ2-3; TCRdb returns TRBD1, unconfirmable since there is no DNA. Germline V lookup: CDR1 MDHEN, CDR2 SYDVKM. There are 16 residues in the CDR3. The CDR3 protein is CASSPPPVVWADTQYF.

The chain employs TRBV7-2 and TRBJ1-1; TCRdb returns TRBD1, unconfirmable since there is no DNA. Germline assignment: CDR1 SGHTA and CDR2 FQGNSA. This CDR3 region has 14 residues. CDR3 region: CASSFTGTGDKAFF.

This chain connects TRBV7-9 to TRBJ1-1; TCRdb's D call of TRBD1 is untestable without DNA. The CDR3 totals 16 residues. Germline values: CDR1 SEHNR, CDR2 FQNEAQ (reference sequence). CDR3 residues: CASSLISGGQDTEAFF.

This sequence joins TRBV7-2 and TRBJ2-3; TCRdb's D gene call, TRBD1, goes unchecked for lack of DNA. Germline V gene lookup returns CDR1 SGHTA and CDR2 FQGNSA. This CDR3 region has 13 residues. CDR3: CASSLADRTGGDF.

The chain couples TRBV20-1 to TRBJ2-3; TCRdb lists TRBD2, though no DNA is available to test this call. The germline CDR1 and CDR2 sequences are DFQATT and SNEGSKA (reference sequence). The CDR3 is 16 amino acids. CDR3 loop: CSATSPLALRTDTQYF.

This CDR3 reads CASREDRGDQETQYF. The V gene is TRBV12-3 or TRBV12-4, the J gene TRBJ2-5; no DNA is available, so the TRBD1 call from TCRdb remains unchecked. This CDR3 has 15 residues.

V usage is TRBV15 and J usage is TRBJ1-1; TCRdb calls TRBD1, which cannot be checked without DNA. The CDR3 sequence is 14 residues long. CDR1 and CDR2 (germline): LNHNV, YYDKDF (reference sequence). This CDR3 is CATSSWTGKTEAFF.

The rearrangement uses TRBV27 and TRBJ2-1; no DNA is available, so the TRBD2 call from TCRdb remains unchecked. Germline V gives CDR1 MNHEY, CDR2 SMNVEV (reference sequence). This CDR3 is built from 11 residues. This CDR3 is CASSEGNEQFF.

The rearrangement links TRBV7-6 to TRBJ1-1. The germline CDR1 and CDR2 sequences are SGHVS and FNYEAQ. The CDR3 loop spans 15 amino acids. The CDR3 is CASSLSTGSWTEAFF. Complete variable domain (other parts from reference TRBV7-6 and TRBJ1-1): GAGVSQSPRYKVTKRGQDVALRCDPISGHVSLYWYRQALGQGPEFLTYFNYEAQQDKSGLPNDRFSAERPEGSISTLTIQRTEQRDSAMYRCASSLSTGSWTEAFFGQGTRLTVV.

The chain links TRBV29-1 to TRBJ2-7. CDR1 is SQVTM, CDR2 ANQGSEA, per germline. The CDR3 has 13 amino acids. The CDR3 reads CSVKVSSSYEQYF.

V usage is TRBV29-1 and J usage is TRBJ1-2; TCRdb picks TRBD1, but there is no DNA to check that call. The germline gives CDR1 SQVTM, CDR2 ANQGSEA. The CDR3 extends over 14 amino acids. CDR3 sequence reads: CSVDGTERDYGYTF.

CDR3: CASSFAPGQGEPEQYF. The rearrangement uses TRBV28 and TRBJ2-7; TCRdb proposes TRBD1, but this gene call is untestable without DNA. CDR3 length: 16 amino acids. Germline CDR1 is MDHEN and CDR2 is SYDVKM.